These 29 T cell receptor beta chains were sequenced from one sample in a study of identical twins. One entry per CDR3 protein results from TCRdb running MiXCR on the 5' RACE reads. The table has around 1.7 million distinct CDR3 sequences, under 35% seen once. Sequencing input: cord blood. The receptors derive from a newborn girl in good health.

This clonotype was recorded many times. V is TRBV20-1 and J is TRBJ2-5; 11 positions match TRBD1. The CDR3 length is 13 residues. Germline CDR1 is DFQATT and CDR2 is SNEGSKA (reference sequence). Trimming took 5 bases from V and 5 from J; bases not matched to a gene: 4. The CDR3 loop is CSAGQGAYETQYF. In DNA, the CDR3 is TGCAGTGCTGGACAGGGGGCGTACGAGACCCAGTACTTC.

The chain combines TRBV20-1 with TRBJ2-5; TRBD1 agrees at 8 bases. Germline CDR1 DFQATT, CDR2 SNEGSKA (reference sequence). The CDR3 totals 15 residues. V was clipped by 4 bases and J by 6 bases; unmatched bases: 13. In DNA form, the CDR3 reads TGCAGTGCTACAAGGACAGGGAGAGGGCAAAAGACCCAGTACTTC. Translating it yields CSATRTGRGQKTQYF.

This clonotype was observed a few times. This sequence joins TRBV7-9 and TRBJ2-7, with D perhaps matching TRBD2 (6 bases). V shed 0 bases and J shed 2 bases, with 17 bases lying between them. Germline CDR1 is SEHNR and CDR2 is FQNEAQ (reference sequence). This CDR3 spans 17 amino acids. CDR3 protein: CASSLAVMDSGAYEQYF. Written as DNA, the CDR3 is TGTGCCAGCAGCTTAGCGGTAATGGATAGCGGAGCCTACGAGCAGTACTTC.

This chain joins TRBV15 and TRBJ2-3; perhaps D is TRBD1 or TRBD2 (6 bases each). Germline values: CDR1 LNHNV, CDR2 YYDKDF (reference sequence). The length of the CDR3 is 16 residues. With 0 bases removed from V and 4 bases from J, the gap between germline ends came to 14 bases. The CDR3 sequence is CATSRDRRGAADTQYF. CDR3 coding DNA: TGTGCCACCAGCAGAGATAGGAGGGGGGCGGCAGATACGCAGTATTTT.

With respect to this clonotype: A read error is possible here, since a much larger clone lies one base away. The rearrangement uses TRBV6-2 or TRBV6-3 and TRBJ2-3; unclear D gene. The CDR3 has 14 residues. The germline CDR1 and CDR2 sequences are MNHEY and SVGEGT. Here the CDR3 DNA reads TGTGCCAGCAGTACTCCGCCAGGCGCAGATACGCGGTATTTT. The encoded protein is CASSTPPGADTRYF.

This clonotype has a handful of counts. The chain is built from TRBV4-1 and TRBJ2-1; D assignment may be TRBD1 or TRBD2 (5 bases each). V was clipped by 6 bases and J by 5 bases, with 11 bases between them. The CDR3 runs 13 residues. The germline V gene encodes CDR1 MGHRA and CDR2 YSYEKL. CDR3 residues: CASRSVGDNEQFF. The CDR3 region has the DNA TGCGCCAGCAGGAGTGTGGGGGACAATGAGCAGTTCTTC.

This chain connects TRBV5-1 to TRBJ2-1, with D perhaps given as TRBD1 or TRBD2 (6 bases each). The CDR3 extends over 15 amino acids. Germline CDR1 reads SGHRS; CDR2 reads YFSETQ. V was clipped by 4 bases and J by 1 base, with 12 bases between them. The CDR3 nucleotides read TGCGCCAGCAGCGACACGGGGGCTTCCTACAATGAGCAGTTCTTC. It specifies CASSDTGASYNEQFF.

This clonotype was counted ten times or more. This chain joins TRBV27 and TRBJ2-7; D uncertain. V gave up 3 bases and J gave up 3 bases, with 9 bases separating them. This CDR3 is built from 13 residues. Germline assignment: CDR1 MNHEY and CDR2 SMNVEV (reference sequence). The CDR3 is CASSFISSYEQYF. DNA for the CDR3: TGTGCCAGCAGTTTTATCTCCAGCTACGAGCAGTACTTC.

The rearrangement uses TRBV4-2 and TRBJ1-2; D not resolved. The CDR3 has 16 amino acids. Trimming took off 7 bases at V and 1 base at J, with 19 bases between the two ends. Germline V CDR1 and CDR2: LGHNA, YNFKEQ. The CDR3 sequence: CASNIEAEQRNYGYTF. The DNA for the CDR3 is TGTGCCAGCAACATAGAAGCCGAGCAGCGTAACTATGGCTACACCTTC.

The chain recombines TRBV6-1 with TRBJ2-7; 10 nucleotides match TRBD1. CDR1 and CDR2 from the germline V gene are MNHNS and SASEGT. CDR3 length equals 15 residues. V dropped 2 bases and J dropped 6; count of bases not matched to a gene: 7. Written as DNA, the CDR3 is TGTGCCAGCAGTGAATTGGGGACAGGGGTTTTCGAGCAGTACTTC. It specifies CASSELGTGVFEQYF.

The J gene is TRBJ2-1, the V gene TRBV7-8; D perhaps matches TRBD2 (5 bases). Between the trimmed V and J ends, which lost 0 bases and 13 bases, there was a span of 16 bases. Per germline, CDR1 SGHVS and CDR2 FQNEAQ. This CDR3 is built from 14 residues. DNA of the CDR3: TGTGCCAGCAGCTTAGCGCTAGCTCCATGGACCCAGTTCTTC. This encodes CASSLALAPWTQFF.

The CDR3 nucleotides are TGCAGCGTTGAAGAGCGAGTGTCCTACAATGAGCAGTTCTTC. Translating gives CSVEERVSYNEQFF. The rearrangement links TRBV29-1 to TRBJ2-1; D uncertain. CDR3 size: 14 residues. The V end was cut by 0 bases, the J end by 1 base, with 7 bases between. CDR1 is SQVTM, CDR2 ANQGSEA, per germline.

The chain employs TRBV3-1 and TRBJ2-4, with 9 bases aligning to TRBD1. Trimming cost V 5 bases and J 13 bases; bases outside gene matches: 15. The CDR3 is 15 residues long. Looked up from germline, CDR1 is LGHDT and CDR2 is YNNKEL (reference sequence). The CDR3 protein is CASSFGQGIRNEQYF. The DNA of the CDR3 is TGTGCCAGCAGCTTCGGACAGGGGATTAGGAATGAGCAGTACTTC.

With regard to this clonotype: A much larger clone lies one base from this, so it may be a read error. The rearrangement joins TRBV6-5 to TRBJ2-7; 9 bases fit TRBD1. Germline-derived CDR1 and CDR2 are MNHEY and SVGAGI. The length of the CDR3 is 15 residues. The CDR3 here is CASSSDRGSLYERYF. CDR3 DNA sequence: TGTGCCAGCAGCTCGGACAGGGGTTCTCTCTACGAGCGGTACTTC.

This clonotype came up once. The rearrangement uses TRBV12-3 or TRBV12-4 and TRBJ1-6, with TRBD1 matching 10 bases. The CDR3 is made up of 16 amino acids. J lost 3 bases, V lost 6 bases, and 5 bases had no gene match. The CDR3 nucleotides read TGTGCCAGCAGGGGGACAGGGGAAGGCTATAATTCACCCCTCCACTTT. Amino acids: CASRGTGEGYNSPLHF.

This chain uses TRBV28 with TRBJ1-5; no definite D call. In germline, CDR1 is MDHEN, CDR2 SYDVKM. This CDR3 is built from 13 residues. Between the trimmed V and J ends, which lost 6 bases and 7 bases, there was a span of 13 bases. This chain's CDR3 is CASRPPGYQPQHF. For the CDR3, the DNA is TGTGCCAGCAGACCCCCGGGTTACCAGCCCCAGCATTTT.

Only a few counts were recorded for this clonotype. The chain links TRBV5-4 to TRBJ2-4; D perhaps matches TRBD1 (6 bases). The CDR3 length is 16 residues. The ends were cut back, 0 bases at V and 1 base at J, with 11 bases in the middle. The germline gives CDR1 SGHNT, CDR2 YYREEE (reference sequence). The DNA of the CDR3 is TGTGCCAGCAGCTTGGCAGGGGCGAGGGCCAAAAACATTCAGTACTTC. Translation gives CASSLAGARAKNIQYF.

The gene calls are TRBV5-1 and TRBJ1-1; maybe TRBD1 (5 bases). CDR1 SGHRS and CDR2 YFSETQ come from the germline V gene. There are 15 residues in the CDR3. Trimming pared 4 bases from V and 3 bases from J, leaving 16 bases between. DNA of the CDR3: TGCGCCAGCAGCCACGGCAGGGCGGAGGACACTGAAGCTTTCTTT. Its protein is CASSHGRAEDTEAFF.

This clonotype appeared once. The chain couples TRBV4-1 to TRBJ2-4; unclear D gene. The J call could be wrong; TRBJ2-7 is a better fit for the DNA end. Germline V lookup: CDR1 MGHRA, CDR2 YSYEKL. This CDR3 region has 12 residues. CDR3 bases: TGCGCCAGCAGCCGACCGTGCGACGAGCAGTACTTC. Protein: CASSRPCDEQYF.

The chain links TRBV3-1 to TRBJ2-1, with 12 bases that match TRBD1. Germline V lookup: CDR1 LGHDT, CDR2 YNNKEL (reference sequence). The CDR3 contains 15 residues. With V trimmed by 1 base and J by 7 bases, 2 bases remained unmatched. The DNA for the CDR3 is TGTGCCAGCAGCCAAGGGGACAGGGGGCATAATGAGCAGTTCTTC. Encoded protein: CASSQGDRGHNEQFF.

This clonotype was recorded once. It may be a read error: a sequence one base away is much more abundant. The rearrangement joins TRBV29-1 to TRBJ1-2; D is unclear. The CDR3 extends over 13 amino acids. Germline CDR1 and CDR2: SQVTM and ANQGSEA. V shed 2 bases and J shed 10 bases, with 17 bases lying between them. The CDR3 DNA reads as TGCAGCGTTGAACGGCAGTTCACAAATGACTACACCTTC. Translation: CSVERQFTNDYTF.

The chain has TRBV18 and TRBJ2-6; TRBD1 matches at 8 bases. Germline assignment: CDR1 KGHSH and CDR2 LQKENI. This CDR3 has 18 amino acids. V shed 4 bases and J 0 bases; nucleotides not matched to a gene: 8. The DNA of the CDR3 is TGTGCCAGCTCACTCCGGGACAGGACGATCTCTGGGGCCAACGTCCTGACTTTC. As protein: CASSLRDRTISGANVLTF.

V is TRBV20-1 and J is TRBJ2-5; 14 nucleotides agree with TRBD2. The CDR3 has 16 residues. CDR1 and CDR2 (germline): DFQATT, SNEGSKA (reference sequence). V shed 0 bases and J 5 bases; nucleotides not matched to a gene: 5. The CDR3 DNA reads TGCAGTGCTAGAGATGGGACTAGCGGGAGTAGGGAGACCCAGTACTTC. It encodes CSARDGTSGSRETQYF.

This chain joins TRBV12-3 or TRBV12-4 and TRBJ2-7; 8 nucleotides align to TRBD1. The V segment lost 6 bases and the J segment 4 bases; nucleotides outside the gene matches: 14. This CDR3 has 16 residues. CDR3 nucleotides: TGTGCCAGCAGCACGAATACAGGGGGTGAATGGTACGAGCAGTACTTC. Translating gives CASSTNTGGEWYEQYF.

This clonotype was counted once. This rearrangement joins TRBV7-2 to TRBJ1-4; unclear D gene. The ends were cut back, 5 bases at V and 0 bases at J, with 16 bases in the middle. The germline V gene has CDR1 SGHTA and CDR2 FQGNSA. This CDR3 is 17 amino acids long. The CDR3 is CASSDPSKAATNEKLFF. In DNA, the CDR3 is TGTGCCAGCAGCGATCCGAGTAAAGCAGCAACTAATGAAAAACTGTTTTTT.

This clonotype was seen more than once but under ten times. The chain joins TRBV20-1 to TRBJ2-4; D possibly corresponds to TRBD1 (7 bases). Germline lookup yields CDR1 DFQATT and CDR2 SNEGSKA (reference sequence). This CDR3 comprises 15 residues. V was clipped by 0 bases and J by 7 bases, with 16 bases between them. The CDR3 is CSARDAGRGANIQYF. CDR3 in DNA: TGCAGTGCTAGAGATGCGGGCAGGGGGGCGAACATTCAGTACTTC.

V and J are TRBV12-3 or TRBV12-4 and TRBJ2-5, with 8 bases identical to TRBD2. The length of the CDR3 is 13 residues. Losses at the gene ends were 8 bases for V and 11 bases for J; bases not matched to a gene: 13. Written as DNA, the CDR3 is TGTGCCAGCGACTTAGCGGGGTTCAATGAGCAGTACTTC. Its translation: CASDLAGFNEQYF.

The rearrangement joins TRBV3-1 to TRBJ1-2; 9 bases line up with TRBD1. This CDR3 has 15 amino acids. The trim removed 1 base at V and 3 bases at J, leaving 3 bases unmatched. CDR1 is LGHDT, CDR2 YNNKEL, per germline (reference sequence). CDR3 DNA sequence: TGTGCCAGCAGCCAAGTAAGACAGGGGGACTATGGCTACACCTTC. Translating it yields CASSQVRQGDYGYTF.

This clonotype occurred a few times. The chain recombines TRBV6-4 with TRBJ2-7; 12 bases are a match to TRBD2. This CDR3 has 16 residues. V gave up 3 bases and J gave up 2 bases; unmatched junction bases: 5. CDR1 is MRHNA and CDR2 is SNTAGT in the germline V gene. The CDR3, as DNA: TGTGCCAGCAGTGAAATTCTAGCGGGAGGGCCCTACGAGCAGTACTTC. It yields the protein CASSEILAGGPYEQYF.